A selection of T cell receptor beta chains follows, all from one sample in a study of cytomegalovirus exposure and HLA in healthy donors. Assay: immunoSEQ multiplex PCR; the TCRdb copy retains only in-frame clones and omits some. The table has some 170,000 clones, 75% seen once. Sequencing was performed on PBMCs. All receptors derive from a male donor in good health and CMV-seronegative. The CDR3 runs from the conserved cysteine through the conserved F or W. The D gene is left open where the match is weak. Expanded clones get a size class; other rows say once, few or many, or leave the size out.

d_call	v_call	clone_size	j_call	cdr3_aa	cdr3_nt
NA	TRBV6-6	NA	TRBJ1-6	CASSPGRPEGGLTLHF	TGTGCCAGCAGCCCCGGTCGGCCAGAAGGAGGACTCACCCTCCACTTT
NA	TRBV6-1	once	TRBJ2-3	CASSEGGGADTQYF	TGTGCCAGCAGTGAAGGGGGGGGCGCAGATACGCAGTATTTT
TRBD1	TRBV28	NA	TRBJ1-3	CASSMGQLFSSGNTIYF	TGTGCCAGCAGTATGGGACAGTTATTCTCCTCTGGAAACACCATATATTTT
NA	TRBV4-1	few	TRBJ1-2	CASSQDTGRPQNYGYTF	TGCGCCAGCAGCCAAGATACAGGACGGCCACAAAACTATGGCTACACCTTC
NA	TRBV6-6	NA	TRBJ2-6	CASSYLTRALTNVLTF	TGTGCCAGCAGTTACCTAACTAGGGCTTTGACCAACGTCCTGACTTTC
NA	TRBV6-5	NA	TRBJ2-7	CASSSRLYEQYF	TGTGCCAGCAGTTCCCGCCTCTACGAGCAGTACTTC
NA	TRBV21-1	NA	TRBJ1-1	CASSKKGPDRGWTEAFF	TGTGCCAGCAGCAAAAAGGGCCCGGACAGGGGATGGACTGAAGCTTTCTTT
NA	TRBV5-1	NA	TRBJ1-5	CASSQGSGAPNQPQHF	TGCGCCAGCAGCCAGGGGTCCGGAGCACCCAATCAGCCCCAGCATTTT
TRBD1	TRBV4-1	NA	TRBJ2-7	CASSLWGQGREQYF	TGCGCCAGCAGCCTTTGGGGACAGGGTCGCGAGCAGTACTTC
NA	TRBV7-2	NA	TRBJ2-6	CASHRRGSNSGANVLTF	TGTGCCAGCCACCGTAGGGGCTCCAACTCTGGGGCCAACGTCCTGACTTTC
NA	TRBV5-1	NA	TRBJ1-4	CASSLSGGTNEKLFF	TGCGCCAGCAGCTTGTCGGGAGGTACTAATGAAAAACTGTTTTTT
TRBD1	TRBV30	NA	TRBJ1-6	CAWSQYTGTGYEPLHF	TGTGCCTGGAGCCAGTATACCGGGACAGGATACGAGCCCCTCCACTTT
TRBD1	TRBV5-1	NA	TRBJ2-5	CASSTRDRGSGETQYF	TGCGCCAGCAGCACCCGGGACAGGGGTTCGGGAGAGACCCAGTACTTC
NA	TRBV7-9	NA	TRBJ1-1	CASTREKNTEAFF	TGTGCCAGCACCCGGGAAAAGAACACTGAAGCTTTCTTT
NA	TRBV7-9	few	TRBJ2-7	CASSLAVGLLGEQYF	TGTGCCAGCAGCTTAGCGGTCGGACTACTAGGCGAGCAGTACTTC
NA	TRBV7-9	NA	TRBJ1-2	CASSLGEGFYGYTF	TGTGCCAGCAGCTTGGGGGAGGGGTTCTATGGCTACACCTTC
NA	TRBV4-3	NA	TRBJ2-7	CASSQDGTTYEQYF	TGCGCCAGCAGCCAAGATGGGACAACCTACGAGCAGTACTTC
TRBD1	TRBV6-5	few	TRBJ1-5	CASRQGQGGNQPQHF	TGTGCCAGCAGGCAGGGACAGGGGGGCAATCAGCCCCAGCATTTT
NA	TRBV6-6	NA	TRBJ1-2	CASSYSEQGPGYTF	TGTGCCAGCAGTTACTCGGAACAGGGCCCAGGCTACACCTTC
NA	TRBV5-4	NA	TRBJ1-1	CASGGANTEAFF	TGTGCCTCGGGGGGGGCGAACACTGAAGCTTTCTTT
TRBD2	TRBV6-5	few	TRBJ2-3	CASRKLAGGADTQYF	TGTGCCAGCAGAAAACTAGCGGGGGGGGCAGATACGCAGTATTTT
NA	TRBV30	NA	TRBJ1-3	CAWSVRASGNTIYF	TGTGCCTGGAGTGTACGAGCATCTGGAAACACCATATATTTT
NA	TRBV18	NA	TRBJ2-5	CASSPTQGYQETQYF	TGTGCCAGCTCACCGACGCAGGGGTACCAAGAGACCCAGTACTTC
TRBD1	TRBV2	NA	TRBJ1-5	CASRPTGGGGNQPQHF	TGTGCCAGCAGACCGACAGGGGGGGGAGGCAATCAGCCCCAGCATTTT
TRBD1	TRBV23-1	NA	TRBJ1-5	CASSPSGGCSLTGDEGNQPQHF	TGCGCCAGCAGTCCCTCTGGGGGTTGCTCCCTTACAGGGGATGAGGGCAATCAGCCCCAGCATTTT
NA	TRBV25-1	NA	TRBJ2-7	CASRDNSSYEQYF	TGTGCCAGCCGGGACAATAGCTCCTACGAGCAGTACTTC
TRBD1	TRBV30	NA	TRBJ1-2	CAWTPPGGGYGCTF	TGTGCCTGGACCCCTCCTGGAGGGGGCTATGGCTGCACCTTC
TRBD1	TRBV2	NA	TRBJ1-5	CASSWDSTSNQPQHF	TGTGCCAGCAGCTGGGACAGTACCAGCAATCAGCCCCAGCATTTT
TRBD1	TRBV28	NA	TRBJ1-5	CASGTGAFSNQPQHF	TGTGCCAGCGGGACAGGGGCTTTTAGCAATCAGCCCCAGCATTTT
TRBD1	TRBV2	once	TRBJ1-2	CASQPGQGAGGYTF	TGTGCCAGCCAACCGGGACAGGGGGCTGGAGGCTACACCTTC
NA	TRBV25-1	NA	TRBJ1-2	CASSVDGLGYTF	TGTGCCAGCAGTGTCGATGGGCTGGGCTACACCTTC
TRBD1	TRBV6-1	NA	TRBJ1-5	CASRPGTGGYQPQHF	TGTGCCAGCAGACCAGGGACAGGGGGCTATCAGCCCCAGCATTTT